These 3 T cell receptor beta chains were all obtained from the same sample, sequenced in a study of CD8 T cells in ankylosing spondylitis. Via MiXCR, TCRdb re-called the 5' RACE reads, giving one row per CDR3 protein. The sample lists hundreds of thousands of distinct CDR3 sequences, 20% occurring once. Sequencing was performed on blood, either unsorted or a sorted T cell fraction (not recorded which). The receptors shown here come from a male donor with ankylosing spondylitis or in good health (not recorded which).

This clonotype was seen a few times. The V call is TRBV5-8, the J call TRBJ1-2; D is ambiguous. V lost 4 bases and J 9 bases, leaving 19 bases between the germline ends. There are 14 residues in the CDR3. The germline V gene has CDR1 SGHTS and CDR2 YDEGEE. In nucleotides, the CDR3 is TGTGCCAGCAGCGGGGTAGTGGGAACAAAGAGCTACACCTTC. Protein: CASSGVVGTKSYTF.

This chain uses TRBV5-6 with TRBJ2-1; 7 bases match TRBD1. CDR3 length: 15 residues. Losses at the gene ends were 3 bases for V and 5 bases for J; bases not matched to a gene: 8. The germline CDR1 and CDR2 sequences are SGHDT and YYEEEE. The CDR3 DNA reads TGTGCCAGCAGCTCCTCCGGGACAGTAAACAATGAGCAGTTCTTC. As protein: CASSSSGTVNNEQFF.

J is TRBJ1-4 and V is TRBV27, with D possibly matching TRBD1 (5 bases). CDR1 MNHEY and CDR2 SMNVEV come from the germline V gene (reference sequence). V was shortened by 2 bases and J by 4 bases, with 14 bases between the two germline ends. There are 16 residues in the CDR3. The CDR3 spells CASSLTGTYLNEKLFF. The CDR3 bases are TGTGCCAGCAGTTTAACAGGAACCTATCTTAATGAAAAACTGTTTTTT.